This TCR beta chain was observed in a study of blood T cell repertoires in COVID-19. Some clones are missing from TCRdb's copy, which holds only in-frame ones; the method was immunoSEQ multiplex PCR. This repertoire shows approximately 450,000 clones, roughly 87% found once; its top ten account for under 2%. The CDR3 has 15 residues. V was cut by 5 bases and J by 0 bases, with 11 bases left in between. Per germline, CDR1 MNHEY and CDR2 SVGEGT. This sequence joins TRBV6-2 or TRBV6-3 and TRBJ2-1, with D uncertain. The sequenced sample consisted of PBMCs or T cells enriched from blood (not recorded which). This clonotype originated in a woman aged 18 to 35 with acute COVID-19. The CDR3 DNA reads as TGTGCCAGCAGTGCAACTACGAGCTCCTACAATGAGCAGTTCTTC. Its protein product is CASSATTSSYNEQFF.